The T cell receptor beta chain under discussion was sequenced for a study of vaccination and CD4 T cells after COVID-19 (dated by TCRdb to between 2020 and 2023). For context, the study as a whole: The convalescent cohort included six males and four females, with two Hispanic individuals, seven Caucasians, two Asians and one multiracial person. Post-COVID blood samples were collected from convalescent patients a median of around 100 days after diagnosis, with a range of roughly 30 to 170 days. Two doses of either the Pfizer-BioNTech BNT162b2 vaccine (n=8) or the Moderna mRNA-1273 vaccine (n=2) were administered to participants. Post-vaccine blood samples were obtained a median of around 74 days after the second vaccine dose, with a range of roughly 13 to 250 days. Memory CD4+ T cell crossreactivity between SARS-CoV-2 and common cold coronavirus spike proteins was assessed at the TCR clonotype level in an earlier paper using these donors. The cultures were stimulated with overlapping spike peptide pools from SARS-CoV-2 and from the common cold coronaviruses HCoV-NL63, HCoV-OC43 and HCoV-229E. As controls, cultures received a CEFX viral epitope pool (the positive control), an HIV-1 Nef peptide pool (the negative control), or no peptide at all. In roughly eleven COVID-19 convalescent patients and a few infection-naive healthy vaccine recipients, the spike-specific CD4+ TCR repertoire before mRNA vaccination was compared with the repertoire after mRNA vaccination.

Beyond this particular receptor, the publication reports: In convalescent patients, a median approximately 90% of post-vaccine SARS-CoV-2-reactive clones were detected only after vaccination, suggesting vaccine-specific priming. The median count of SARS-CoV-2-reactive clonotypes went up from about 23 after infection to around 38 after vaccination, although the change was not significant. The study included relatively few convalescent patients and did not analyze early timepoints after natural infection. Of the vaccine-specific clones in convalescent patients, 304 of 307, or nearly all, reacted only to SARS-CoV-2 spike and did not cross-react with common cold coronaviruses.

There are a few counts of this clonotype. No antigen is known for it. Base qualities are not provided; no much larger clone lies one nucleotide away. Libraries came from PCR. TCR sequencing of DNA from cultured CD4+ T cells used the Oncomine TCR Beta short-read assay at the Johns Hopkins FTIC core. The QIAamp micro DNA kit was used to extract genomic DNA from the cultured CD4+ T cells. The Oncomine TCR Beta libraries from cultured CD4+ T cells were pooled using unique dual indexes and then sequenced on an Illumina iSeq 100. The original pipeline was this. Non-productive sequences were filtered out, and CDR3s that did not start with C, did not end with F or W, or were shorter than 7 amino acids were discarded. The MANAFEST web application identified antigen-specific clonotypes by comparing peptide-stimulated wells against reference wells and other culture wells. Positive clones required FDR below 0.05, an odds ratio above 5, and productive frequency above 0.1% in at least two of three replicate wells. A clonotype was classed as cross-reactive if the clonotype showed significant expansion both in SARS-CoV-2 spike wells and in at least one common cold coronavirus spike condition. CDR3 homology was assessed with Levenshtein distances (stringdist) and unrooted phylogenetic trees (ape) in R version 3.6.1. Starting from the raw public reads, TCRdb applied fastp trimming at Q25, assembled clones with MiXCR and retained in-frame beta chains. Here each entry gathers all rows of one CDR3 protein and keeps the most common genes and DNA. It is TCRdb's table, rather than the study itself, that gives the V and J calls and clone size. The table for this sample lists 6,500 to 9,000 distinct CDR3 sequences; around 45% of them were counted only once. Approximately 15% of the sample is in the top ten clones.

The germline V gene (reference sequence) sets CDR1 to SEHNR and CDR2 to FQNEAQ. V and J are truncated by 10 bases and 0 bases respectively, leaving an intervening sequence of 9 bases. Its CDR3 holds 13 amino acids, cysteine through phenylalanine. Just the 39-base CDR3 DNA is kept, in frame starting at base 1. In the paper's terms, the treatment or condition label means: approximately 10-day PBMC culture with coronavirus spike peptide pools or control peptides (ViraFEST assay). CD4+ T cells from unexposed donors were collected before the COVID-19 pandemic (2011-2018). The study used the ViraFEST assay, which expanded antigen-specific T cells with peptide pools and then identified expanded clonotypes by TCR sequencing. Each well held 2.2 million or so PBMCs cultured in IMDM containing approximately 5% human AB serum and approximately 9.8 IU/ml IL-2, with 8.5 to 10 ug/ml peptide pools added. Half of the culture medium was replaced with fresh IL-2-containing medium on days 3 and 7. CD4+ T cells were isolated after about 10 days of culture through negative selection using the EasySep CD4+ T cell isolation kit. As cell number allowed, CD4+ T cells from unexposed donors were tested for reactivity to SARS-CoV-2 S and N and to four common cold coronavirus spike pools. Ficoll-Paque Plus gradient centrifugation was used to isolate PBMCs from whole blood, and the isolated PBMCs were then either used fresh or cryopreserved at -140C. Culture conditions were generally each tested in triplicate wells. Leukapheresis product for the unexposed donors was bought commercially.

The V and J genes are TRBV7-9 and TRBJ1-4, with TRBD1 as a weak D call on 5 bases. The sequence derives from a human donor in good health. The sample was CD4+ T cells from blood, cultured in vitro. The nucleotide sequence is TGTGCCACGCCGGGGGCAACTAATGAAAAACTGTTTTTT. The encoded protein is CATPGATNEKLFF.